This T cell receptor beta chain was found in a study of cytomegalovirus exposure and HLA in healthy donors. Study at large: The Caucasian-associated ancestry cluster contained 65% to 85% of the approximately 410 genotyped donors.

Study-wide findings and caveats: Across donors, most TCRs were seen rarely, yet some public ones were widespread. Several of the most significant clusters were apparently associated with common viral pathogens in a later analysis. CMV serostatus stood as the only immune exposure information on hand.

The length of the CDR3 is 14 residues. Germline assignment: CDR1 MNHEY and CDR2 SVGAGI. V lost 2 bases and J lost 5, with 12 bases in between. Concerning this clone: The antigen remains undetermined.

The PCR ran on 60 Vbeta and 13 Jbeta primers. Using immunoSEQ multiplex PCR, the repertoire was profiled, and TCRdb retains in-frame clones only, with some absent. This table holds about 170,000 clones, approximately 76% found once. The sample taken for sequencing was PBMCs. The J gene is TRBJ1-1, the V gene TRBV6-5, with D unresolved. This TCR came from a young woman in good health and CMV-seropositive. Written as DNA, the CDR3 is TGTGCCAGCAGTTACCAGGCCGAGATAACTGAAGCTTTCTTT. Its translation is CASSYQAEITEAFF.